These T cell receptor beta chains were read from a single sample in a study of shared clonotypes between healthy human individuals. Assay: immunoSEQ multiplex PCR; the TCRdb copy retains only in-frame clones and omits some. Among a few million clones listed, approximately 95% were seen once. The specimen was naive CD4+ T cells from PBMCs. The receptors come from a young man in good health. Some clones in this sample may be carry-over from other donors' samples. CDR3s include the opening cysteine and the closing phenylalanine or tryptophan. D genes are given only for firm matches. Size values are once, few and many counts, or a class for expanded clones, and some rows have none.

TRBJ1-2,.,.,TRBV29-1,CSVEEQPAYGYTF,TGCAGCGTTGAAGAACAGCCTGCCTATGGCTACACCTTC
TRBJ2-1,.,few,TRBV7-9,CASSNNEQFF,TGTGCCAGCAGCAACAATGAGCAGTTCTTC
TRBJ2-5,.,.,TRBV2,CASSEYGQETQYF,TGTGCCAGCAGTGAATACGGACAAGAGACCCAGTACTTC
TRBJ2-7,.,.,TRBV5-1,CASSLALQGDEQYF,TGCGCCAGCAGCTTGGCCCTACAGGGTGACGAGCAGTACTTC
TRBJ2-3,.,.,TRBV18,CASSPQINPTEVTDTQYF,TGTGCCAGCTCACCGCAAATCAACCCAACTGAGGTCACAGATACGCAGTATTTT
TRBJ2-2,TRBD2,.,TRBV5-1,CASSLASGRGNTGELFF,TGCGCCAGCAGCTTGGCTAGCGGGAGGGGAAACACCGGGGAGCTGTTTTTT
TRBJ2-3,.,.,TRBV14,CASSPRQRTDTQYF,TGTGCCAGCAGCCCACGACAGCGCACAGATACGCAGTATTTT
TRBJ2-5,.,.,TRBV5-1,CASSGGGQETQYF,TGCGCCAGCAGCGGAGGGGGGCAAGAGACCCAGTACTTC
TRBJ2-7,TRBD2,.,TRBV7-9,CASSLGGGAASYEQYF,TGTGCCAGCAGCCTAGGCGGGGGAGCCGCCTCCTACGAGCAGTACTTC
TRBJ2-7,.,.,TRBV6-6,CASSPGNHEQYF,TGTGCCAGCAGCCCAGGGAATCACGAGCAGTACTTC
TRBJ2-6,TRBD1,.,TRBV18,CASSAQGATGANVLTF,TGTGCCAGCTCAGCCCAGGGGGCGACTGGGGCCAACGTCCTGACTTTC
TRBJ2-7,TRBD1,.,TRBV28,CASSPNRGEQYF,TGTGCCAGCAGCCCGAACAGGGGCGAGCAGTACTTC
TRBJ1-1,.,.,TRBV7-9,CASSPAGGRAFF,TGTGCCAGCAGCCCCGCGGGGGGGAGGGCTTTCTTT
TRBJ1-5,.,.,TRBV28,CASGGPYSNQPQHF,TGTGCCAGCGGTGGACCATATAGCAATCAGCCCCAGCATTTT
TRBJ1-4,.,.,TRBV30,CAWASGFNEKLFF,TGTGCCTGGGCTTCTGGCTTTAATGAAAAACTGTTTTTT
TRBJ2-2,.,once,TRBV7-6,CASSLGIRGNTGELFF,TGTGCCAGCAGCTTAGGGATCAGGGGGAACACCGGGGAGCTGTTTTTT
TRBJ2-7,.,.,TRBV7-3,CASSPRTGSYEQYF,TGTGCCAGCAGCCCTAGGACCGGCTCCTACGAGCAGTACTTC